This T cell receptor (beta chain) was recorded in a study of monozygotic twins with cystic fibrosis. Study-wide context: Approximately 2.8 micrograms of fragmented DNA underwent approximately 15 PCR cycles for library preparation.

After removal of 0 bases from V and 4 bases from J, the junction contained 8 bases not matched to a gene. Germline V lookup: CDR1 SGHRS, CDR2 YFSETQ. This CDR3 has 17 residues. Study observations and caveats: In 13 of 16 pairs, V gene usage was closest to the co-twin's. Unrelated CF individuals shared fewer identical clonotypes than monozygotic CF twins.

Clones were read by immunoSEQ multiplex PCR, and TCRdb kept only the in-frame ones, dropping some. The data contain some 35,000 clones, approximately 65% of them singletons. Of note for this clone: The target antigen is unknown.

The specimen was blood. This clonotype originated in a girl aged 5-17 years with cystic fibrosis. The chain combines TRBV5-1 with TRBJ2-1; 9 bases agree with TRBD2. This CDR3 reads CASSLVPGLAAYNEQFF. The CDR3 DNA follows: TGCGCCAGCAGCTTGGTCCCGGGACTAGCAGCTTACAATGAGCAGTTCTTC.